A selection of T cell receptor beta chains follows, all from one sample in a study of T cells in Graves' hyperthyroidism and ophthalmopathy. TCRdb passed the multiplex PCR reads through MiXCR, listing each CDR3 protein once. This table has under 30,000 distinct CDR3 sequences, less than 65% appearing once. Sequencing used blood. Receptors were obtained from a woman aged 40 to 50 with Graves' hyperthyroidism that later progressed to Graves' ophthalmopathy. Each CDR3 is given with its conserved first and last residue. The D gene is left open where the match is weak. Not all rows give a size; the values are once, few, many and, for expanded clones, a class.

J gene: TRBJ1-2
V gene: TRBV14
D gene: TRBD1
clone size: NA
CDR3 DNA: TGTGCCAGCAGCCATGACAGGGGGCCTGGAAACACCTTC
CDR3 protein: CASSHDRGPGNTF

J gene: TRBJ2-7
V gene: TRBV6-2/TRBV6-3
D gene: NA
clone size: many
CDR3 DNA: TGTGCCAGCAGTAACCCTGGAACCTCATTC
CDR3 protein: CASSNPGTSF

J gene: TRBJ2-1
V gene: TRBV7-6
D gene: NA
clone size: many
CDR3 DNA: TGTGCCAGCACGGGACGCAAAGAAGGCGGCGGACAATACTCCTACAATGAGCAGTTCTTC
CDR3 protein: CASTGRKEGGGQYSYNEQFF

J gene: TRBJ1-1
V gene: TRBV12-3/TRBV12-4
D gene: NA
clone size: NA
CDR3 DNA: TGTGCCAGCAGCCAGGGGAGACAGTCGAACACTGAGGCTTTCTTT
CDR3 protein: CASSQGRQSNTEAFF

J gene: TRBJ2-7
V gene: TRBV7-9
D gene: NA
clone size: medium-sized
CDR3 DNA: TGTGCCAGCAGCCTCGGGTTGGTCGAGCAGTACTTC
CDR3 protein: CASSLGLVEQYF

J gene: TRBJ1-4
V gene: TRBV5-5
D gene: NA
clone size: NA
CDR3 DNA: TGTGCCAGCAGCCTCCAACAGCCTAATGAAAAACTGTTTTTT
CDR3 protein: CASSLQQPNEKLFF

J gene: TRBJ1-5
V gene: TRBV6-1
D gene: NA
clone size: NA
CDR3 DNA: TGTGCCAACACGGTCCTGGCCACTAGCACAGATACGCAGCATTTT
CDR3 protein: CANTVLATSTDTQHF

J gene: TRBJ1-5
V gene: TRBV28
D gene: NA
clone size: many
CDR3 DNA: TGTGCCAGCAGTTTAGGCAGTAGCAATCAGCCCCAGCATTTT
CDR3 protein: CASSLGSSNQPQHF

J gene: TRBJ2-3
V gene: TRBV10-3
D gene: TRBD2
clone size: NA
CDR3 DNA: TGTGCCATCAGTGGTAGTCAGGCTAGCGGGAGGGGTTCGCCTGAAGAGTATTTT
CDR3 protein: CAISGSQASGRGSPEEYF

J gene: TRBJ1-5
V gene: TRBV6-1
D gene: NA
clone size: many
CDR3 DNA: TGTGCCAGCACCCAGAGGCCCGAGCAGAATCAGCCCCAGCATTTT
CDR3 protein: CASTQRPEQNQPQHF

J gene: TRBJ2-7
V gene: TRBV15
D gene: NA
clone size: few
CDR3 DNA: TGTGCCACCAGCAGAGATCGGGGGCACTACGAGCAGTACTTC
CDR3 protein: CATSRDRGHYEQYF

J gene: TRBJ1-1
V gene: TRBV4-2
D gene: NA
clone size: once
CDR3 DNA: TGTGCCAGCAGCCATCCAAGTAACACTGAAGCTTTCTTT
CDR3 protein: CASSHPSNTEAFF

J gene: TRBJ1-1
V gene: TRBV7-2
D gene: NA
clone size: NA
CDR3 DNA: TGCGCCAGCAGCCAAGTGGGGGCCTTGAACACTGAAGCTTTCTTT
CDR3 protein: CASSQVGALNTEAFF

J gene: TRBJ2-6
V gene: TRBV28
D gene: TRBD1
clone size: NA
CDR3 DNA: TGTGCCAGCAGTATTAAGGGGGCGTGGGGGGCCAACGTCCTGACTTTC
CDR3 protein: CASSIKGAWGANVLTF

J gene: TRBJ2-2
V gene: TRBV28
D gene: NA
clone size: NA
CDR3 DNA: TGTGCCAGCAGAATACAGGGAGGGCCCGGGGAGCTGTTTTTT
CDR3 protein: CASRIQGGPGELFF

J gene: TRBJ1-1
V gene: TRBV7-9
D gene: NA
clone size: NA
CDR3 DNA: TGTGCCAGCAGCGCCAGGGCTTCGGACACTGAAGCTTTCTTT
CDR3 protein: CASSARASDTEAFF

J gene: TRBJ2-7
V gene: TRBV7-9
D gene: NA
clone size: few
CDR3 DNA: TGTGCCAGCACCATAGGGATCGACGAGCAGTACTTC
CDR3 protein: CASTIGIDEQYF

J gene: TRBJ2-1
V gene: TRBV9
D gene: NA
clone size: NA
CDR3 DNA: TGTGCCAGCAGCGTACAGGGTGAAGCCCACAATGAGCAGTTCTTC
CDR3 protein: CASSVQGEAHNEQFF

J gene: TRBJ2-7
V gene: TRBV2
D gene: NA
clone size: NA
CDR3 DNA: TGTGCCAGCAGTGATCGTACAGGCGGGAACTACGAGCAGTACTTC
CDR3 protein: CASSDRTGGNYEQYF

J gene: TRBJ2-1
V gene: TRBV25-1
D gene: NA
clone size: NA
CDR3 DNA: TGTGCCAGCGGGGTAAATGAGCAGTTCTTC
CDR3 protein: CASGVNEQFF

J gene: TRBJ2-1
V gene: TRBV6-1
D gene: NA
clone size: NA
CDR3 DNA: TGTGCCAGCAGTGGGGAGACCGATGAGCAGTTCTTC
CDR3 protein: CASSGETDEQFF

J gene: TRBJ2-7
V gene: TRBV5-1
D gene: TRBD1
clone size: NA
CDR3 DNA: TGCGCCAGCAGCTTTGAAGGACAGGGACTCTACGAGCAGTACTTC
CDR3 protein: CASSFEGQGLYEQYF

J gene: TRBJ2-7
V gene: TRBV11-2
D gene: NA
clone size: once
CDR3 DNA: TGTGCCAGCACCGTGGACAGAGCACCCTACGAGCAGTACTTC
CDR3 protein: CASTVDRAPYEQYF

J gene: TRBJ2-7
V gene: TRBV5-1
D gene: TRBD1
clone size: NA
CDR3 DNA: TGCGCCAGCAGCCTGGGACAGGGAGGGCAGTACTTC
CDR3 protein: CASSLGQGGQYF

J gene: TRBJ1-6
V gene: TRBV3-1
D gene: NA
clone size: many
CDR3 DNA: TGTGCCAGCAGCCTAAGCGGGCTCAGCTCCTATAATTCACCCCTCCACTTT
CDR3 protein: CASSLSGLSSYNSPLHF

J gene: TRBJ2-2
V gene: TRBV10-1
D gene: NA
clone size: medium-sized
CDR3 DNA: TGCGCCAGCAGTGAGGGGCCTCGTGCTAACACCGGGGAGCTGTTTTTT
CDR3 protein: CASSEGPRANTGELFF

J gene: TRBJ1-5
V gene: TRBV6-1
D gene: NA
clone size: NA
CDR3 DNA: TGTGCCGTCAAAACAGGGACCACTCAGCCCCAGCATTTT
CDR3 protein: CAVKTGTTQPQHF

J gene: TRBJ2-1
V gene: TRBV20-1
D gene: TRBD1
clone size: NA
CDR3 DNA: TGCAGTGCTAGAGATCGGCGACAGGGCCCGCGCTATGAGCAGTTCTTC
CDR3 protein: CSARDRRQGPRYEQFF

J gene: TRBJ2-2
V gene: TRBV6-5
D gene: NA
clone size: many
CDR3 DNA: TGTGCCAGCAGTTTCCAAACTAGGGCGAACACCGGGGAGCTGTTTTTT
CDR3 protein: CASSFQTRANTGELFF

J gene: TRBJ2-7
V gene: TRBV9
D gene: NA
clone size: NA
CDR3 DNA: TGTGCCAGCAGCGCCCGGGACAAGGCAGGGGAGCAGTACTTC
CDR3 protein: CASSARDKAGEQYF

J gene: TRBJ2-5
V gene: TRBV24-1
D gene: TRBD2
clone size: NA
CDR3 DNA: TGTGCCACCAGTGATCGAGGACTAGCGGGGCTCCAAGAGACCCAGTACTTC
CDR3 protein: CATSDRGLAGLQETQYF

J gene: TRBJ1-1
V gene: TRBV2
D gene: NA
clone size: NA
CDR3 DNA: TGTGCCAGCAGGGTCAGGGTCACTGAAGCTTTCTTT
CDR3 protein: CASRVRVTEAFF

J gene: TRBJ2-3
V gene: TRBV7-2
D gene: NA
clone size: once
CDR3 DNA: TGTGCCAGCAGTCTAGGGACGTGGAACACAGATACGCAGTATTTT
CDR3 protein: CASSLGTWNTDTQYF

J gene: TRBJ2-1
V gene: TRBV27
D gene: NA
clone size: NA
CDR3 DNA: TGTGCCAGCAGTTTACCCCCCTTTAGCGGCAGCTCCTACAATGAGCAGTTCTTC
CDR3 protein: CASSLPPFSGSSYNEQFF

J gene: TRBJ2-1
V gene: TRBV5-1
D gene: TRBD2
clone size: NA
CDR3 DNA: TGCGCCAGCGGCACTGGTCTAGCGGGAGGGTACAATGAGCAGTTCTTC
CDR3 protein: CASGTGLAGGYNEQFF

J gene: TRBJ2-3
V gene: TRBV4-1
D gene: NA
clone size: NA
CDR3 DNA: TGCGCCAGCAGCCAGGTGACAGTATCCACAGATACGCAGTATTTT
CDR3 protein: CASSQVTVSTDTQYF

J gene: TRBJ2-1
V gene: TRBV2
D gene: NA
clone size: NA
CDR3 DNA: TGTGCCAGCAGTGGGAGCGGGTGGGCCGGCAATGAGCAGCTCTTC
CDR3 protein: CASSGSGWAGNEQLF

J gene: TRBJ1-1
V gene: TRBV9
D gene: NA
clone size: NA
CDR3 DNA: TGTGCCAGCAGCGTAGGGGGAGGGGATGGAACTGAAGCTTTCTTT
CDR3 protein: CASSVGGGDGTEAFF

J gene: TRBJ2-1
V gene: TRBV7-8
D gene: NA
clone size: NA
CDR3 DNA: TGTGCCAGCAGCCCCGGGTGGTGGGAGTCGCATGAGCAGTTCTTC
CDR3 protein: CASSPGWWESHEQFF

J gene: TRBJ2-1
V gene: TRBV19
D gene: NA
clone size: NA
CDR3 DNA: TGTGCCAGTAGTATAGAGGACAGAAGTTATGAGCAGTTCTTC
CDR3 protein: CASSIEDRSYEQFF

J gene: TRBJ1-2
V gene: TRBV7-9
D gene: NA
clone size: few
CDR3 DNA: TGTGCCAGCAGCGGGCGTGCGTATGATGGCTACACCTTC
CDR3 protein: CASSGRAYDGYTF

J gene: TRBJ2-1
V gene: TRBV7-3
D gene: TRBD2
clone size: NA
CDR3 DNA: TGTGCCAGCAGCGATCGGACTAGCGGGACGCGCAATGAGCAGTTCTTC
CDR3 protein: CASSDRTSGTRNEQFF

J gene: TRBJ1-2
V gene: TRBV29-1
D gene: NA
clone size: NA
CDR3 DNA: TGCAGCGCATCCTACCGGGAGGGGGATGGCTACACCTTC
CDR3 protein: CSASYREGDGYTF

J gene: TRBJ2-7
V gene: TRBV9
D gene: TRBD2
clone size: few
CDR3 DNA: TGTGCCAGCAGCGTAGCCAGCGGGAGTGCCTACGAGCAGTACTTC
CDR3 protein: CASSVASGSAYEQYF

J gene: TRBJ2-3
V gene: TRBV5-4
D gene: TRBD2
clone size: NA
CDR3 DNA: TGTGCCAGCAGGACTAGCGGGACTAGCACAGATACGCAGTATTTT
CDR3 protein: CASRTSGTSTDTQYF